This T cell receptor beta chain is from a study of identical twins. Germline CDR1 is SGHVS and CDR2 is FQNEAQ. CDR3 length equals 15 residues. The J segment lost 7 bases and the V segment lost 2 bases, leaving 8 bases of the junction unmatched. One entry per CDR3 protein results from TCRdb running MiXCR on the 5' RACE reads. Of roughly 720,000 distinct CDR3 sequences listed, roughly 18% were seen once; the top ten hold about 12%. The data also belong to a second study, concerning T cells expressing NK-cell markers.

V and J are TRBV7-8 and TRBJ2-1; 7 nucleotides match TRBD2. Sequences were obtained from PBMCs. The receptor comes from a young woman in good health. The CDR3 reads CASSLSPSGGNEQFF. CDR3 nucleotides: TGTGCCAGCAGCTTATCGCCTAGCGGAGGGAATGAGCAGTTCTTC.